Presented here are 15 T cell receptor beta chains from one specimen sequenced in a study of CD4+ T cells in melanoma (dated 2022 in TCRdb). To prepare the library, the immunoSEQ multiplex PCR assay was applied. As stored in TCRdb, this immuneACCESS dataset retains in-frame rearrangements with V and J assigned. A fraction of the clones does not appear; measured against another copy, unresolved V genes explain less than half of the discrepancy, and the remainder lacks a known reason. The sample contains roughly 50,000 clones, 75% to 90% of them found a single time. The ten largest clones add up to about 11% of the sample. The sequencing input was peripheral blood. These receptors originate from a human donor with melanoma.

This chain links TRBV2 with TRBJ1-3, with D uncertain. This CDR3 has 15 amino acids. Germline CDR1 reads SNHLY; CDR2 reads FYNNEI. The V gene lost 4 bases and the J gene lost 0 bases, with 10 bases spanning the gap. In DNA form, the CDR3 reads TGTGCCAGCAGTGTCAGGATAGGCTCTGGAAACACCATATATTTT. Protein product: CASSVRIGSGNTIYF.

This chain links TRBV6-1 with TRBJ1-6; D remains unclear. With 2 bases removed from V and 1 base from J, the gap between germline ends came to 12 bases. Germline loops: CDR1 MNHNS, CDR2 SASEGT. There are 17 residues in the CDR3. The CDR3 here is CASSESSAASYNSPLHF. CDR3 in DNA: TGTGCCAGCAGTGAATCGTCGGCCGCATCCTATAATTCACCCCTCCACTTT.

This chain connects TRBV20-1 to TRBJ2-5; D is ambiguous. V lost 5 bases, J lost 1 base, and 2 bases lay in between. This CDR3 comprises 10 residues. Germline values: CDR1 DFQATT, CDR2 SNEGSKA (reference sequence). CDR3 region: CSAVQETQYF. The DNA for the CDR3 is TGCAGTGCTGTCCAAGAGACCCAGTACTTC.

J is TRBJ2-3 and V is TRBV5-1, with D unresolved. The CDR3 is 14 residues long. Germline V gene lookup returns CDR1 SGHRS and CDR2 YFSETQ. The germline V and J ends were trimmed by 5 bases and 1 base, with 11 bases remaining between them. CDR3 residues: CASRAMVGTDTQYF. The CDR3 DNA sequence: TGCGCCAGCAGGGCTATGGTGGGCACAGATACGCAGTATTTT.

The gene calls are TRBV28 and TRBJ1-2, with D perhaps TRBD1 (5 bases). Germline V gene data show CDR1 as MDHEN and CDR2 as SYDVKM. This CDR3 comprises 13 residues. Trimming pared 5 bases from V and 8 bases from J, leaving 15 bases between. The CDR3 loop is CASSPQGLGGYTF. For the CDR3, the DNA is TGTGCCAGCAGTCCGCAGGGACTGGGAGGCTACACCTTC.

By share, this clone counts as hyperexpanded. The chain combines TRBV28 with TRBJ1-5; 9 bases line up with TRBD1. Trimming took 10 bases from V and 4 from J; bases not matched to a gene: 2. Per the germline V gene, CDR1 is MDHEN and CDR2 is SYDVKM. The CDR3 is made up of 12 amino acids. The DNA for the CDR3 is TGTGCCACCGACAGGGGGAATCAGCCCCAGCATTTT. Its protein product is CATDRGNQPQHF.

The V call is TRBV5-1, the J call TRBJ1-2; 7 bases align to TRBD1. Trimming took 2 bases from V and 4 from J; bases not matched to a gene: 8. Germline CDR1 is SGHRS and CDR2 is YFSETQ. CDR3 length: 15 amino acids. The chain's CDR3 is CASSFVEDRVYGYTF. The DNA of the CDR3 is TGCGCCAGCAGCTTCGTTGAAGACAGGGTCTATGGCTACACCTTC.

Remarks on this clone: The sample has other DNA sequences that encode this CDR3 too. The chain recombines TRBV5-1 with TRBJ2-3, with 13 bases identical to TRBD2. The J segment lost 4 bases and the V segment lost 4 bases, leaving 3 bases of the junction unmatched. The CDR3 contains 15 residues. CDR1 is SGHRS and CDR2 is YFSETQ in the germline V gene. In nucleotides, the CDR3 is TGCGCCAGCAGCCCTGGACTAGCGGGGGCAGATACGCAGTATTTT. Translated: CASSPGLAGADTQYF.

V gene TRBV11-2 combines with J gene TRBJ2-7; D is possibly TRBD1 (6 bases). Trimming stripped 5 bases from V and 4 bases from J, with 15 bases between. This CDR3 contains 14 residues. Looked up from germline, CDR1 is SGHAT and CDR2 is FQNNGV. The CDR3 DNA is TGTGCCAGCAGCCCCCTGGGACAATTATACGAGCAGTACTTC. Its translation is CASSPLGQLYEQYF. Drawing the rest from reference TRBV11-2 and TRBJ2-7, the complete variable domain is EAGVAQSPRYKIIEKRQSVAFWCNPISGHATLYWYQQILGQGPKLLIQFQNNGVVDDSQLPKDRFSAERLKGVDSTLKIQPAKLEDSAVYLCASSPLGQLYEQYFGPGTRLTVT.

J is TRBJ1-2 and V is TRBV18; D ambiguous. Germline loops: CDR1 KGHSH, CDR2 LQKENI. Trimming cost V 8 bases and J 1 base, with 14 bases left between them. CDR3 length equals 14 residues. The CDR3 DNA follows: TGTGCCAGCGAAGACACGCGGCTTAACTATGGCTACACCTTC. This codes for CASEDTRLNYGYTF.

This clone was seen only a few times. The chain is built from TRBV7-9 and TRBJ2-7; D not certain. Germline lookup yields CDR1 SEHNR and CDR2 FQNEAQ (reference sequence). The CDR3 totals 14 residues. Trimming removed 1 base at V and 2 bases at J, with 9 bases between. The CDR3 sequence: CASSLVGPTYEQYF. The CDR3 DNA reads TGTGCCAGCAGCTTAGTAGGGCCAACCTACGAGCAGTACTTC.

CDR3 residues: CATHRDLTDTQYF. The CDR3 DNA sequence: TGTGCCACCCACCGGGACCTCACGGATACGCAGTATTTT. This chain uses TRBV10-3 with TRBJ2-3; the D gene could be TRBD1 or TRBD2 (5 bases each). The CDR3 consists of 13 residues. The V and J ends lost 10 bases and 6 bases respectively, with 17 bases between them. Germline V CDR1 and CDR2: ENHRY, SYGVKD.

V gene TRBV15 combines with J gene TRBJ1-5, with TRBD1 matching 7 bases. The CDR3 is made up of 16 amino acids. Per the germline V gene, CDR1 is LNHNV and CDR2 is YYDKDF (reference sequence). V was clipped by 3 bases and J by 0 bases; unmatched bases: 5. This CDR3 is CATSSRTGYSNQPQHF. The CDR3 DNA is TGTGCCACCAGCAGCCGGACAGGCTATAGCAATCAGCCCCAGCATTTT. The full variable domain, in which reference TRBV15 and TRBJ1-5 provide the parts outside the CDR3, is DAMVIQNPRYQVTQFGKPVTLSCSQTLNHNVMYWYQQKSSQAPKLLFHYYDKDFNNEADTPDNFQSRRPNTSFCFLDIRSPGLGDTAMYLCATSSRTGYSNQPQHFGDGTRLSIL.

The gene calls are TRBV18 and TRBJ2-2, with D hard to call. V was pared by 1 base and J by 3 bases, with 3 bases between. CDR1 is KGHSH and CDR2 is LQKENI in the germline V gene. This CDR3 is built from 13 residues. DNA of the CDR3: TGTGCCAGCTCACCACAGGACACCGGGGAGCTGTTTTTT. Its protein product is CASSPQDTGELFF.

The V and J genes are TRBV19 and TRBJ2-5; TRBD2 agrees at 12 bases. Germline CDR1 reads LNHDA; CDR2 reads SQIVND (reference sequence). The CDR3 runs 14 residues. V trimming: 6 bases; J trimming: 7 bases; junction bases outside the gene matches: 6. Written as DNA, the CDR3 is TGTGCCAGTAGACTAGCGGGGGGAGCGGGGACCCAGTACTTC. This codes for CASRLAGGAGTQYF. Full variable domain (remainder filled in from reference TRBV19 and TRBJ2-5): DGGITQSPKYLFRKEGQNVTLSCEQNLNHDAMYWYRQDPGQGLRLIYYSQIVNDFQKGDIAEGYSVSREKKESFPLTVTSAQKNPTAFYLCASRLAGGAGTQYFGPGTRLLVL.